This TCR beta chain was recovered during a study of persistence of HIV-infected CD4 T cells (dated by TCRdb to 2018 to 2021). With regard to the full study: The median time the participants had spent on suppressive ART was over 7 years. Peripheral blood samples of up to roughly 180 mL were collected at multiple time points, except for a couple of participants, who underwent leukapheresis at a single time point. Anti-CD3/anti-CD28 stimulation activated a higher proportion of cells, with a lower memory fraction, than antigen stimulation. CMV- and HIV-1 Gag-responding CD4+ T cells were isolated from ART-treated individuals so that antigen-driven clonal expansion of HIV-1-infected cells could be examined. Proviral sequencing was used to assess clonality among infected cells, whereas TCRbeta sequencing gauged the clonality of all cells within each sorted population. In the cross-participant TCR cluster analysis, roughly eight participants were included for CMV and roughly 7 participants were included for Gag.

The research as a whole found: A correlation was observed between TCR oligoclonality and proviral oligoclonality within the same sorted populations. Antigen-responding cells were enriched for expanded CDR3beta sequences that were degenerate, which suggests that CD4+ responses to CMV and Gag underwent convergent selection. Significantly lower TCRbeta richness was observed in CMV- and Gag-responding cells than in anti-CD3/anti-CD28-responding cells, and higher oligoclonality was observed in CMV-responding cells than in CD3/CD28-stimulated and Gag-responding cells. The study involved few individuals and tested only a limited range of antigens. Bulk TCR analyses could not be restricted to the rare CMV-responding cells that actually carried HIV-1 proviruses.

TCRbeta repertoires were sequenced from genomic DNA with the immunoSEQ hsTCRB assay version 4 in survey mode. For TCRbeta sequencing, genomic DNA was diluted to approximately 9.9 ng/uL, and up to about 1 ug was used per sample. The study's own analysis went as follows. Analysis of the TCRbeta data was done in ImmunoSeq Analyzer 3.0, and diversity was computed on productive nucleotide rearrangements. Lower-bound TCR diversity was estimated with the improved Chao index, and clonality with the Gini coefficient using the Immunarch R package. Nucleotide rearrangements that differed but encoded the same CDR3beta amino acid sequence were counted as separate clonotypes. Differential abundance analysis identified TCRbeta sequences significantly enriched in antigen-responding cells relative to anti-CD3/anti-CD28-activated cells. GLIPH2 grouped TCRs by predicted peptide-MHC specificity, both within each participant and across combined participant data sets. TCRdb retrieved this table from immuneACCESS and kept in-frame rearrangements only. Not all clones are present; in checked studies, unresolved V genes account for under half, and no reason is known for the remainder. That table gives V, J and clone size, and the DNA gave D and trimming. Counted in this sample were under 45,000 clones; around 92% of them appeared once. The ten largest clones take up over 1% of the sample.

Of note for this clone: Its antigen is currently not known. Base qualities are not provided; no much larger clone lies one nucleotide away.

The meaning of the sample's treatment or condition label: suppressive antiretroviral therapy. As a nonspecific positive control representing the CD4+ T cell repertoire, the cells were stimulated with anti-CD3/anti-CD28 magnetic beads. Sorting of responding CD4+ T cells was based on upregulation of both CD40 ligand and CD69. HIV-1-infected adults in whom suppressive ART had been started during chronic infection were enrolled as participants. Plasma HIV-1 RNA had been undetectable (below 50 copies/mL) in participants for at least 4 years. To be included, participants needed a CD4+ T cell count above 400 cells/uL and a positive CMV serology. Before stimulation, PBMCs were isolated using density centrifugation and depleted of CD8+ T cells. Stimulation of CD8-depleted PBMCs was carried out for approximately 20 hours with anti-CD28/CD49d costimulation, CD40-blocking antibody and enfuvirtide, to prevent new infections. Sorting was done on either a Beckman Coulter MoFlo Legacy or an XDP sorter, and propidium iodide was used to exclude dead cells. The QIAamp DNA Mini Kit was used for genomic DNA extraction from samples above one million cells, and the Quick-DNA Microprep Kit was used otherwise.

The CDR3 covers 11 residues, taking in both the cysteine and the phenylalanine. The retained sequence is limited to the CDR3, 33 bases, with the frame set at the first base. CDR1 and CDR2, per the germline V gene (reference sequence), are DFQATT and SNEGSKA. V is shortened by 5 bases, J by 6 bases, and the region joining them spans 7 bases. Source: CD4+ T cells sorted from PBMCs after roughly 19-hour stimulation, taken from a patient who received antiretroviral therapy. The cell subset or site label here, explained by the study, means: CD40L+CD69+ CD4 T cells responding to anti-CD3/anti-CD28 beads, representing the overall repertoire. This clonotype was sampled from an adult man with HIV who was CMV-seropositive. The chain is made from TRBV20-1 and TRBJ2-2; no confident D gene assignment can be made. CDR3 sequence: CSAHTSGELFF. The DNA sequence is TGCAGTGCTCATACATCCGGGGAGCTGTTTTTT.